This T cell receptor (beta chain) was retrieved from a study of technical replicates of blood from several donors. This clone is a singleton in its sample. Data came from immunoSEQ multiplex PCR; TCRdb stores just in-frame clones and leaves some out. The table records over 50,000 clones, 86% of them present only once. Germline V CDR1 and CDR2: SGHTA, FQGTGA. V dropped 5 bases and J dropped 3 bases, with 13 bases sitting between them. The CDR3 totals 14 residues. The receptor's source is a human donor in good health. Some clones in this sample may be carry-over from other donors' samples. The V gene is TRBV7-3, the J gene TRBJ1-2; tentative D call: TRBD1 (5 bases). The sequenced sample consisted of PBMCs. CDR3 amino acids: CASSQVGGDYGYTF. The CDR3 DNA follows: TGTGCCAGCAGCCAAGTGGGGGGTGACTATGGCTACACCTTC.